These 11 T cell receptor beta chains share one sample of origin, sequenced in a study of blood T cell repertoires in COVID-19. The repertoire was sequenced with immunoSEQ multiplex PCR; TCRdb's copy has only in-frame clones and lacks some. Of a few hundred thousand clones in the sample, approximately 84% were seen once. Source material: peripheral blood. The receptors were sampled from a man aged 40-50 years with acute or convalescent COVID-19.

This clone was observed a single time. This chain connects TRBV4-2 to TRBJ1-1; 9 nucleotides align to TRBD1. Germline-derived CDR1 and CDR2 are LGHNA and YNFKEQ. J gave up 4 bases and V 4 bases, and 7 bases lay outside the gene matches. The CDR3 length is 15 residues. The CDR3: CASSPSRTGVTEAFF. In DNA, the CDR3 is TGTGCCAGCAGCCCCTCGCGGACAGGGGTCACTGAAGCTTTCTTT.

The V gene is TRBV30, the J gene TRBJ2-1; the D is unclear. The germline V gene has CDR1 GTSNPN and CDR2 SVGIG (reference sequence). Trimming took 0 bases from V and 8 from J, leaving 8 bases between them. The CDR3 has 12 residues. The CDR3 sequence is CAWSVTADEQFF. For the CDR3, the DNA is TGTGCCTGGAGTGTAACAGCAGATGAGCAGTTCTTC.

The table lists this clone with a count of one. This chain uses TRBV10-3 with TRBJ1-1; D not resolved. Per germline, CDR1 ENHRY and CDR2 SYGVKD. The CDR3 has 16 amino acids. V lost 0 bases and J 4 bases, leaving 15 bases between the germline ends. The CDR3 DNA sequence: TGTGCCATCAGTGAGTCCTCACCTGGACTAATCACTGAAGCTTTCTTT. This sequence encodes CAISESSPGLITEAFF.

The chain recombines TRBV7-6 with TRBJ1-1; 8 positions agree with TRBD1. Germline CDR1 SGHVS, CDR2 FNYEAQ. This CDR3 has 15 residues. The V segment lost 0 bases and the J segment 5 bases; nucleotides outside the gene matches: 5. The CDR3 region has the DNA TGTGCCAGCAGCTTAGCCGGGACAGGCGGGACTGAAGCTTTCTTT. Residues: CASSLAGTGGTEAFF.

J is TRBJ2-1 and V is TRBV5-1; tentative D call: TRBD2 (5 bases). Deletions cut 1 base from V and 5 bases from J, with 16 bases between. The CDR3 runs 16 residues. In germline, CDR1 is SGHRS, CDR2 YFSETQ. The CDR3 coding sequence is TGCGCCAGCAGCTTGAGTTCGGGATCCTCAAACAATGAGCAGTTCTTC. Translation gives CASSLSSGSSNNEQFF.

This clone was seen a single time. The genes are TRBV3-1 (or the pseudogene TRBV3-2) and TRBJ2-1; 8 bases line up with TRBD2. After removal of 8 bases from V and 8 bases from J, the junction contained 8 bases not matched to a gene. The CDR3 is 13 residues long. From germline, CDR1 is LGHDT and CDR2 YNNKEL (reference sequence). CDR3 in amino acids: CASAGGRSDEQFF. The CDR3 bases are TGTGCCAGCGCGGGGGGCAGAAGCGATGAGCAGTTCTTC.

This clone was recorded once. This specimen includes other DNA sequences encoding the same CDR3. CDR3 DNA sequence: TGTGCCAGTAGTATAGGCGGGGGCACTGAAGCTTTCTTT. Translating it yields CASSIGGGTEAFF. This sequence joins TRBV19 and TRBJ1-1; D might be TRBD1 (5 bases). The CDR3 contains 13 residues. Germline CDR1 is LNHDA and CDR2 is SQIVND (reference sequence). The ends were cut back, 1 base at V and 4 bases at J, with 7 bases in the middle.

The chain employs TRBV3-1 (or the pseudogene TRBV3-2) and TRBJ1-1; D is possibly TRBD1 (5 bases). The V end was cut by 0 bases, the J end by 6 bases, with 11 bases between. The germline gives CDR1 LGHDT, CDR2 YNNKEL (reference sequence). The length of the CDR3 is 14 residues. CDR3 sequence (DNA): TGTGCCAGCAGCCAAGATCGCGGGACGGCTGAAGCTTTCTTT. Amino acid sequence: CASSQDRGTAEAFF.

This chain connects TRBV11-3 to TRBJ2-1; 11 bases are a match to TRBD2. The V segment lost 0 bases and the J segment 10 bases; nucleotides outside the gene matches: 8. Germline CDR1 and CDR2: SGHNT and YENEEA. The CDR3 extends over 16 amino acids. CDR3 loop: CASSLEGSGGAEEQFF. As DNA, the CDR3 is TGTGCCAGCAGCTTAGAGGGTAGCGGGGGGGCGGAGGAGCAGTTCTTC.

This sequence joins TRBV19 and TRBJ1-4, with D possibly TRBD1 on 5 matching bases. This CDR3 is built from 15 residues. The ends were cut back, 7 bases at V and 8 bases at J, with 20 bases in the middle. CDR1 LNHDA and CDR2 SQIVND come from the germline V gene (reference sequence). The DNA for the CDR3 is TGTGCCAGTACTCCCTCTTGGGGCATAGGCGAAAAACTGTTTTTT. Amino acids: CASTPSWGIGEKLFF.

The chain combines TRBV30 with TRBJ2-1; 10 bases agree with TRBD1. The trim removed 1 base at V and 4 bases at J, leaving 10 bases unmatched. CDR1 and CDR2 (germline): GTSNPN, SVGIG (reference sequence). CDR3 length: 17 residues. The DNA for the CDR3 is TGTGCCTGGAGTGCACCCATCCCGGGACAGGGGTACAATGAGCAGTTCTTC. Its protein product is CAWSAPIPGQGYNEQFF.